This T cell receptor beta chain was captured by sequencing in a study of CD8+ T cells in alopecia areata. Study-level background: Twice a day, 5 to 10 mg of oral tofacitinib was administered to treated patients.

Peripheral blood samples and lesional scalp punch biopsies were obtained from alopecia areata patients. CD4+ and CD8+ T cells were sorted from PBMCs stained for CD3, CD4 and CD8. CDR3 length: 14 residues. Germline values: CDR1 SGDLS, CDR2 YYNGEE. The V gene end was trimmed by 4 bases and the J gene end by 8 bases; junction bases not matched to a gene: 8. Sequencing relied on a cDNA template that was reverse transcribed from extracted RNA. Sequencing was performed with immunoSEQ multiplex PCR; in TCRdb, only in-frame clones are kept and a portion is missing. The repertoire has 180,000 or so clones, more than 60% of them found once; the top ten carry about 1.7%.

The sequence came from a human donor with alopecia areata. The genes are TRBV9 and TRBJ2-4, with 8 bases fitting TRBD1. The input for sequencing was CD4+ T cells sorted from blood, taken at week 0. The CDR3 loop reads CASSSGQGRDIQYF. DNA of the CDR3: TGTGCCAGCAGCTCCGGACAGGGCAGAGACATTCAGTACTTC.